The rows below give T cell receptor beta chains drawn from one sample of a study of shared clonotypes between healthy human individuals. Clones were sequenced by immunoSEQ multiplex PCR, and TCRdb holds only the in-frame ones, with some missing. This table has roughly 1,100,000 clones, roughly 80% appearing once. Material: memory CD4+ T cells sorted from blood. The receptor set was obtained from a man younger than 30 in good health. CDR3s include the opening cysteine and the closing phenylalanine or tryptophan. Fields, in order: J gene, V gene, CDR3 length, D gene, clone size, CDR3 DNA, CDR3 protein. D genes are given only for firm matches. Size values are once, few and many counts, or a class for expanded clones, and some rows have none.

TRBJ2-3,TRBV6-1,15,NA,NA,TGTGCCAGCAGGGACTACAATTACCGCACAGATACGCAGTATTTT,CASRDYNYRTDTQYF
TRBJ2-3,TRBV7-8,17,TRBD2,NA,TGTGCCAGCATTTCCCGTTCCAGCGGGGGTGGCACAGATACGCAGTATTTT,CASISRSSGGGTDTQYF
TRBJ2-5,TRBV7-9,15,NA,few,TGTGCCAGCAGCTTAGCGGTTAACCGCGAAGAGACCCAGTACTTC,CASSLAVNREETQYF
TRBJ2-1,TRBV2,15,TRBD2,NA,TGTGCCAGCAGTCAAGCGGGGGGGCCTCTGAATGAGCAGTTCTTC,CASSQAGGPLNEQFF
TRBJ1-2,TRBV5-1,13,NA,few,TGCGCCAGCAGCTTAGACAGCACCTATGGCTACACCTTC,CASSLDSTYGYTF
TRBJ2-5,TRBV7-9,16,TRBD2,few,TGTGCCAGCAGCTTAGGGACTAGCGGGACTCAAGAGACCCAGTACTTC,CASSLGTSGTQETQYF
TRBJ2-5,TRBV2,12,TRBD1,NA,TGTGCCAGCAGGGACAGGGGGGAGACCCAGTACTTC,CASRDRGETQYF
TRBJ2-1,TRBV7-9,19,TRBD2,NA,TGTGCCAGCAGCTTAGTTTCCCATCGACTAGCGGGGGGTAGGAATGAGCAGTTCTTC,CASSLVSHRLAGGRNEQFF
TRBJ1-4,TRBV5-1,15,NA,once,TGCGCCAGCAGCTTGGCCGGCGACAGTTGGGAAAAACTGTTTTTT,CASSLAGDSWEKLFF
TRBJ2-7,TRBV5-1,14,NA,NA,TGCGCCAGCAGCGCCACTCCCGGGATGTACGAGCAGTACTTC,CASSATPGMYEQYF
TRBJ2-3,TRBV9,13,NA,NA,TGTGCCAGCAGCCTAGCCCCCACAGATACGCAGTATTTT,CASSLAPTDTQYF
TRBJ2-3,TRBV2,16,TRBD2,NA,TGTGCCAGCAGTCCCACTAGCGGGGGGTCCCCGGGTACGCAGTATTTT,CASSPTSGGSPGTQYF
TRBJ2-7,TRBV16,11,NA,NA,TGTGCCAGCAGTTCGGGCTACGAGCAGTACTTC,CASSSGYEQYF
TRBJ2-3,TRBV5-1,15,NA,few,TGCGCCAGCAGCTTGATGGACAGTAGCACAGATACGCAGTATTTT,CASSLMDSSTDTQYF
TRBJ1-2,TRBV2,13,NA,few,TGTGCCAGCAGTGGCTCACCCCTCTATGGCTACACCTTC,CASSGSPLYGYTF
TRBJ2-1,TRBV4-1,12,TRBD2,once,TGCGCCAGCAGCCAGAGCGGGAGCGTCAAATTCTTC,CASSQSGSVKFF
TRBJ2-7,TRBV5-6,14,TRBD2,NA,TGTGCCAGCAGCTCGGGACTAGCAGTCTACGAGCAGTACTTC,CASSSGLAVYEQYF
TRBJ1-2,TRBV6-1,14,TRBD1,NA,TGTGCCAGCAAGAGGACAGGGGGCGAGAATGGCTACACCTTC,CASKRTGGENGYTF
TRBJ1-1,TRBV5-5,13,NA,NA,TGTGCCAGCAGCTTGCAGGCGGGGACTGAAGCTTTCTTT,CASSLQAGTEAFF
TRBJ2-1,TRBV15,16,TRBD2,NA,TGTGCCACCAGCAGAGGGGGAGGGAGCTCCTACAATGAGCAGTTCTTC,CATSRGGGSSYNEQFF
TRBJ2-7,TRBV9,16,TRBD2,NA,TGTGCCAGCAGCCTAACCGGGACTAGCGGGAACTACGAGCAGTACTTC,CASSLTGTSGNYEQYF
TRBJ2-2,TRBV30,13,NA,NA,TGTGCCTGGAGTAGGGTGGCCACCGGGGAGCTGTTTTTT,CAWSRVATGELFF
TRBJ2-1,TRBV18,14,TRBD2,NA,TGTGCCAGCTCAGGACTAGCGGGAGGAAATGAGCAGTTCTTC,CASSGLAGGNEQFF
TRBJ2-4,TRBV18,17,NA,NA,TGTGCCAGCTCACCACCGAGGACAGACTTAGCCAAAAACATTCAGTACTTC,CASSPPRTDLAKNIQYF
TRBJ2-3,TRBV2,16,TRBD1,NA,TGTGCCAGCAGTTGGGACAGGGGGCGCGGGGCAGATACGCAGTATTTT,CASSWDRGRGADTQYF
TRBJ1-5,TRBV6-1,16,NA,many,TGTGCCAGCAGTGAAGCTATTTTTCCGCCTAATCAGCCCCAGCATTTT,CASSEAIFPPNQPQHF
TRBJ2-3,TRBV25-1,14,NA,NA,TGTGCCAGCAGTGAAGACTACGGGAGAGATACGCAGTATTTT,CASSEDYGRDTQYF
TRBJ1-5,TRBV7-2,15,NA,NA,TGTGCCAGCAGCTTAGAAAAGGTCAGCAATCAGCCCCAGCATTTT,CASSLEKVSNQPQHF
TRBJ1-2,TRBV5-1,15,NA,NA,TGCGCCAGCAGCTTCAGGCTGGGGGGAGACTATGGCTACACCTTC,CASSFRLGGDYGYTF
TRBJ2-7,TRBV5-1,12,NA,NA,TGCGCCAGCAGCTCCCCTTCCTACGAGCAGTACTTC,CASSSPSYEQYF
TRBJ2-6,TRBV2,16,NA,NA,TGTGCCAGCAGTGAAGGGGAAAGGACTGGGGCCAACGTCCTGACTTTC,CASSEGERTGANVLTF
TRBJ2-1,TRBV7-2,16,NA,NA,TGTGCCAGCAGCTTCCCCCCTACCGGATCCTACAATGAGCAGTTCTTC,CASSFPPTGSYNEQFF
TRBJ2-1,TRBV7-6,16,TRBD2,few,TGTGCCAGCAGCCGGACTAGCGATCCTTCCTACAATGAGCAGTTCTTC,CASSRTSDPSYNEQFF
TRBJ2-3,TRBV6-5,13,NA,NA,TGTGCCAGCAGGGCACAATCCACAGATACGCAGTATTTT,CASRAQSTDTQYF
TRBJ1-2,TRBV28,14,TRBD1,few,TGTGCCAGCAGTTCCTATCAGTGGACAGGCGGCTACACCTTC,CASSSYQWTGGYTF
TRBJ1-2,TRBV28,13,TRBD1,NA,TGTGCCAGCACTGGGGGACAGGGGTATGGCTACACCTTC,CASTGGQGYGYTF
TRBJ2-1,TRBV11-2,15,NA,NA,TGTGCCAGCAGCTTAGGCGCAGCCACCGGTGGTGAGCAGTTCTTC,CASSLGAATGGEQFF
TRBJ2-7,TRBV11-2,14,TRBD1,NA,TGTGCCAGCAGCCCCGAGGGACAGGCCTACGAGCAGTACTTC,CASSPEGQAYEQYF
TRBJ1-6,TRBV2,15,TRBD1,few,TGTGCCAGCACAGAGACAGGGAATGAAAATTCACCCCTCCACTTT,CASTETGNENSPLHF
TRBJ2-4,TRBV6-6,15,TRBD1,many,TGTGCCAGCTCCTCGGGACAGGGTACCAAAAACATTCAGTACTTC,CASSSGQGTKNIQYF
TRBJ2-7,TRBV28,14,TRBD1,NA,TGTGCCAGCAGTTTTGGTGGGACAGGGCGGGAGCAGTACTTC,CASSFGGTGREQYF